One sample yielded the 23 T cell receptor beta chains listed below, sequenced in a study of blood T cell repertoires in COVID-19. Profiling relied on immunoSEQ multiplex PCR, and the TCRdb table lists in-frame clones only, not all of them. The sample holds 200,000 to 300,000 clones; around 89% are singletons and the top ten take under 2.5%. Sequenced sample: PBMCs or T cells enriched from blood (not recorded which). Every receptor here comes from a middle-aged woman with acute COVID-19.

The chain is built from TRBV7-9 and TRBJ1-3; the match to TRBD1 covers 9 bases. Germline V gene lookup returns CDR1 SEHNR and CDR2 FQNEAQ (reference sequence). The CDR3 is made up of 15 amino acids. The trim removed 2 bases at V and 3 bases at J, leaving 2 bases unmatched. This CDR3 is CASSLNRGLGNTIYF. The CDR3 DNA reads as TGTGCCAGCAGCTTAAACAGGGGGCTTGGAAACACCATATATTTT.

This chain uses TRBV30 with TRBJ2-7, with 7 bases matching TRBD1. The CDR3 length is 15 residues. V was clipped by 0 bases and J by 4 bases; unmatched bases: 9. Germline assignment: CDR1 GTSNPN and CDR2 SVGIG (reference sequence). The CDR3 spells CAWSVQGTRGYEQYV. The CDR3 nucleotides read TGTGCCTGGAGTGTACAGGGGACAAGGGGATACGAGCAGTACGTC.

This chain joins TRBV4-1 and TRBJ1-6, with 12 nucleotides matching TRBD1. Germline CDR1 is MGHRA and CDR2 is YSYEKL. The V and J ends lost 0 bases and 10 bases, in that order; junction bases with no gene match: 4. The CDR3 has 16 amino acids. The CDR3 loop reads CASSQEKGTGGSPLHF. CDR3 coding DNA: TGCGCCAGCAGCCAAGAGAAGGGGACAGGGGGCTCACCCCTCCACTTT.

J is TRBJ2-5 and V is TRBV11-2; 8 positions agree with TRBD1. Trimming at V came to 5 bases and at J to 3 bases, leaving 2 bases not matched to a gene. Germline V CDR1 and CDR2: SGHAT, FQNNGV. The CDR3 contains 13 residues. The CDR3 region is CASSPDREETQYF. The CDR3 DNA sequence: TGTGCCAGCAGCCCGGACAGGGAAGAGACCCAGTACTTC.

The rearrangement links TRBV6-1 to TRBJ2-4; TRBD1 matches 11 bases. The germline V gene encodes CDR1 MNHNS and CDR2 SASEGT. Germline trimming cut 4 bases from V and 2 bases from J; bases unmatched to any gene: 16. CDR3 length: 20 amino acids. CDR3 loop: CASSAGQGAPGVGTKNIQYF. As DNA, the CDR3 is TGTGCCAGCAGTGCCGGACAGGGGGCGCCCGGGGTGGGGACCAAAAACATTCAGTACTTC.

CDR3 residues: CAWSPGQPNGYTF. The DNA of the CDR3 is TGTGCCTGGAGCCCGGGACAGCCAAATGGCTACACCTTC. The chain combines TRBV30 with TRBJ1-2, with TRBD1 matching 7 bases. Losses at the gene ends were 3 bases for V and 6 bases for J; bases not matched to a gene: 7. The V gene's germline CDR1 is GTSNPN and CDR2 SVGIG (reference sequence). CDR3 length: 13 residues.

The chain is built from TRBV5-8 and TRBJ2-3; 12 bases agree with TRBD2. J gave up 4 bases and V 4 bases, and 10 bases lay outside the gene matches. Looked up from germline, CDR1 is SGHTS and CDR2 is YDEGEE. This CDR3 region has 17 residues. Written as DNA, the CDR3 is TGTGCCAGCAGCCGCCTATGGACTAGCGGGGCGGCAGATACGCAGTATTTT. Amino acid sequence: CASSRLWTSGAADTQYF.

The chain joins TRBV19 to TRBJ1-2; D is possibly TRBD1 (6 bases). The ends were cut back, 8 bases at V and 4 bases at J, with 8 bases in the middle. The CDR3 has 11 amino acids. Germline V lookup: CDR1 LNHDA, CDR2 SQIVND (reference sequence). For the CDR3, the DNA is TGTGCCAGTTTGGGGGCCTATGGCTACACCTTC. It encodes CASLGAYGYTF.

The chain joins TRBV19 to TRBJ1-6, with 11 bases matching TRBD1. The CDR3 covers 14 residues. Looked up from germline, CDR1 is LNHDA and CDR2 is SQIVND (reference sequence). V shed 10 bases and J 8 bases; nucleotides not matched to a gene: 7. CDR3 loop: CATTDRGQDSPLHF. As DNA, the CDR3 is TGTGCCACGACGGACAGGGGGCAGGATTCACCCCTCCACTTT.

DNA for the CDR3: TGTGCCAGCAGCTTGGCTAGCGGCGAGACCCAGTACTTC. It codes for CASSLASGETQYF. The chain recombines TRBV5-4 with TRBJ2-5; 7 nucleotides agree with TRBD2. The CDR3 loop spans 13 amino acids. The V segment lost 0 bases and the J segment 5 bases; nucleotides outside the gene matches: 1. Germline lookup yields CDR1 SGHNT and CDR2 YYREEE (reference sequence).

The chain links TRBV4-3 to TRBJ2-4; a possible D gene is TRBD2 (6 bases). Trimming stripped 0 bases from V and 2 bases from J, with 20 bases between. There are 19 residues in the CDR3. In germline, CDR1 is LGHNA, CDR2 YSLEER. The DNA for the CDR3 is TGCGCCAGCAGCCAAGAGGGGACCGAGGCGGGGTTTACCAAAAACATTCAGTACTTC. This codes for CASSQEGTEAGFTKNIQYF.

The J gene is TRBJ1-2, the V gene TRBV7-9, with 7 bases aligning to TRBD1. The V gene end was trimmed by 1 base and the J gene end by 4 bases; junction bases not matched to a gene: 9. This CDR3 is built from 16 residues. CDR1 and CDR2 (germline): SEHNR, FQNEAQ (reference sequence). This chain's CDR3 is CASSLEGQITFYGYTF. In DNA form, the CDR3 reads TGTGCCAGCAGCTTAGAGGGACAGATCACTTTCTATGGCTACACCTTC.

This chain joins TRBV3-1 (or the pseudogene TRBV3-2) and TRBJ2-5; D is unclear. Between the trimmed V and J ends, which lost 4 bases and 1 base, there was a span of 13 bases. Germline assignment: CDR1 LGHDT and CDR2 YNNKEL (reference sequence). This CDR3 spans 15 amino acids. CDR3 sequence: CASSPRRDFQETQYF. CDR3 nucleotide sequence: TGTGCCAGCAGCCCCCGGAGAGACTTCCAAGAGACCCAGTACTTC.

This chain links TRBV7-6 with TRBJ2-5, with 7 positions matching TRBD2. The CDR3 length is 16 residues. From germline, CDR1 is SGHVS and CDR2 FNYEAQ. V lost 5 bases to trimming and J lost 0 bases; unmatched junction nucleotides: 9. In DNA form, the CDR3 reads TGTGCCAGCAGCCCGACCGTAGCGGGTTACCAAGAGACCCAGTACTTC. Translating gives CASSPTVAGYQETQYF.

This clone was seen a single time. The V and J genes are TRBV4-3 and TRBJ2-1; TRBD2 might be the D (5 bases). With 3 bases removed from V and 4 bases from J, the gap between germline ends came to 7 bases. Germline V gene lookup returns CDR1 LGHNA and CDR2 YSLEER. The CDR3 covers 13 residues. The CDR3 DNA sequence: TGCGCCAGCAGCCAGAGCGGTTACAATGAGCAGTTCTTC. Protein: CASSQSGYNEQFF.

This clone was recorded once. V is TRBV9 and J is TRBJ2-3; the match to TRBD1 covers 9 bases. This CDR3 has 15 residues. The V gene's germline CDR1 is SGDLS and CDR2 YYNGEE. J was trimmed by 6 bases and V by 0 bases; bases with no gene match: 5. CDR3 coding DNA: TGTGCCAGCAGCGTAGGGACAGGGGTAGCTGATACGCAGTATTTT. Translated: CASSVGTGVADTQYF. Full variable domain (remainder filled in from reference TRBV9 and TRBJ2-3): DSGVTQTPKHLITATGQRVTLRCSPRSGDLSVYWYQQSLDQGLQFLIQYYNGEERAKGNILERFSAQQFPDLHSELNLSSLELGDSALYFCASSVGTGVADTQYFGPGTRLTVL.

The chain has TRBV1 and TRBJ2-3; no DNA check was done on the table's D call, TRBD2. TRBV1 is annotated as a pseudogene. The CDR3 runs to 20 residues. DNA of the CDR3: TGCACCAGCAGCCAGCGGACCATCGATAAGCGGGGGGGGTCGACAGATACGCAGTATTTT. Protein: CTSSQRTIDKRGGSTDTQYF.

The chain combines TRBV5-1 with TRBJ1-1; no definite D call. The CDR3 loop spans 14 amino acids. Germline values: CDR1 SGHRS, CDR2 YFSETQ. Deletions cut 0 bases from V and 4 bases from J, with 10 bases between. The chain's CDR3 is CASSLGSAGTEAFF. CDR3 DNA: TGCGCCAGCAGCTTGGGCTCCGCGGGCACTGAAGCTTTCTTT.

This chain connects TRBV20-1 to TRBJ2-6; 8 bases agree with TRBD1. The ends lost 3 bases at V and 3 bases at J; junction bases unmatched: 4. The CDR3 has 15 residues. CDR1 is DFQATT and CDR2 is SNEGSKA in the germline V gene (reference sequence). CDR3 in amino acids: CSASATGGGANVLTF. The CDR3 DNA is TGCAGTGCTAGTGCAACAGGGGGTGGGGCCAACGTCCTGACTTTC.

V usage is TRBV3-1 (or the pseudogene TRBV3-2) and J usage is TRBJ1-6, with a weak D call TRBD1 (5 bases). Trimming took off 1 base at V and 7 bases at J, with 14 bases between the two ends. Germline V gives CDR1 LGHDT, CDR2 YNNKEL (reference sequence). This CDR3 region has 16 residues. The CDR3: CASSQGPSRGNSPLHF. CDR3 nucleotide sequence: TGTGCCAGCAGCCAAGGACCTTCGCGGGGGAATTCACCCCTCCACTTT.

The gene calls are TRBV6-5 and TRBJ2-3; D is uncertain. The ends were cut back, 6 bases at V and 4 bases at J, with 17 bases in the middle. Looked up from germline, CDR1 is MNHEY and CDR2 is SVGAGI. This CDR3 has 15 residues. The CDR3 sequence is CASRTTSNRADTQYF. The DNA of the CDR3 is TGTGCCAGCAGGACGACATCGAATAGAGCAGATACGCAGTATTTT.

The chain recombines TRBV18 with TRBJ2-7; tentatively, D is TRBD2 (5 bases). V shed 2 bases and J shed 6 bases, with 11 bases lying between them. The CDR3 has 13 residues. Per germline, CDR1 KGHSH and CDR2 LQKENI. The DNA for the CDR3 is TGTGCCAGCTCACCAATGACTACTGCCGAGCAGTACGTC. This sequence encodes CASSPMTTAEQYV.

The J gene is TRBJ2-2, the V gene TRBV24-1; D perhaps matches TRBD2 (6 bases). Germline loops: CDR1 KGHDR, CDR2 SFDVKD. Deletions cut 4 bases from V and 4 bases from J, with 12 bases between. The CDR3 is made up of 15 amino acids. In DNA form, the CDR3 reads TGTGCCACCAGTGACCCGGGACTGAGCACCGGGGAGCTGTTTTTT. Translation: CATSDPGLSTGELFF.